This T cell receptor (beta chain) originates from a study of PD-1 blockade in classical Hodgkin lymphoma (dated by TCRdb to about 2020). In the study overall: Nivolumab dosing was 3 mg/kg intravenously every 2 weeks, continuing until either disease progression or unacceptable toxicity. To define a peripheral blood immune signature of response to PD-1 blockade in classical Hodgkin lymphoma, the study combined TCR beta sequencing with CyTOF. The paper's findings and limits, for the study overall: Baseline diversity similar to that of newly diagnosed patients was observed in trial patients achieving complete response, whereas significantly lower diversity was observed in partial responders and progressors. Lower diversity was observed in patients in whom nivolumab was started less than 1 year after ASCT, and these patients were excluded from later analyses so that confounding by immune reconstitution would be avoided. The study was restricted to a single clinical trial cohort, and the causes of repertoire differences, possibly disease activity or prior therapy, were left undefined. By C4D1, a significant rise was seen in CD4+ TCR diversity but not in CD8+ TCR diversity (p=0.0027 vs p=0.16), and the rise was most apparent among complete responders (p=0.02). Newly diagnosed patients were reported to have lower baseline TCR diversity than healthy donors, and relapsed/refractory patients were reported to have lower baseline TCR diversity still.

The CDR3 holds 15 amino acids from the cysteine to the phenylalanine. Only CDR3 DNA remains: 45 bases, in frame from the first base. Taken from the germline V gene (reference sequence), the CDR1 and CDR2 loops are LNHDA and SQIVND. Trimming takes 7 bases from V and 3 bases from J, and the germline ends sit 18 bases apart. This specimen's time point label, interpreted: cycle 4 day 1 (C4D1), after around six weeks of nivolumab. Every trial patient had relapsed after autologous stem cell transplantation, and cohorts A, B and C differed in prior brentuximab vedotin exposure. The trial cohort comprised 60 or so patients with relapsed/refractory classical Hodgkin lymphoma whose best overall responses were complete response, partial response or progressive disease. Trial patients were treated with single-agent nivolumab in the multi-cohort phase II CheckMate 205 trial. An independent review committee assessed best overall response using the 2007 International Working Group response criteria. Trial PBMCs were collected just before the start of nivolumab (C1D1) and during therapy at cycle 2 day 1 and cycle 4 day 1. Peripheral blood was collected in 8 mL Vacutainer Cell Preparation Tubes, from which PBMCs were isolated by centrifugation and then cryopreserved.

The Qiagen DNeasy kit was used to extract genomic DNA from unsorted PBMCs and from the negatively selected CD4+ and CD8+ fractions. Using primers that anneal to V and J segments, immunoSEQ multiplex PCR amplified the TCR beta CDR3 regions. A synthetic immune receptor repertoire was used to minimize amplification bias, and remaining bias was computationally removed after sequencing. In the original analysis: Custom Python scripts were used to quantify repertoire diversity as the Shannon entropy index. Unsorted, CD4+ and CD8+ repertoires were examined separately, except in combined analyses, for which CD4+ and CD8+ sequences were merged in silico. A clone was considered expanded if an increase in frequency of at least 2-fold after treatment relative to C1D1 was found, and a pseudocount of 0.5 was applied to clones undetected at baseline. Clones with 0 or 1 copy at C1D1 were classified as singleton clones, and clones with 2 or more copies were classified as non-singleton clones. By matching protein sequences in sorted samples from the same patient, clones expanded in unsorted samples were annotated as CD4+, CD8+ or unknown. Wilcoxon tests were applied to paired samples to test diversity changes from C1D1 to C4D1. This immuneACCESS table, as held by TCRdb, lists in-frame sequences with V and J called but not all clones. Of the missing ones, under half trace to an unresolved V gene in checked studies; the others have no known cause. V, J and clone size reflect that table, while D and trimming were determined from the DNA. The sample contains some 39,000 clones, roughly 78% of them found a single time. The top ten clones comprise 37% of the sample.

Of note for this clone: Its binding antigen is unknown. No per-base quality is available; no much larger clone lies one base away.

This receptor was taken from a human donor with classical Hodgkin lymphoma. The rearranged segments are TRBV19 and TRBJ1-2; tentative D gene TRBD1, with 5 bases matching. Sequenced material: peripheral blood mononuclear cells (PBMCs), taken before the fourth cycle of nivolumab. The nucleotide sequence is TGTGCCAGTAAATCGTTAGGGGAAGGGGACTATGGCTACACCTTC. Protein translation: CASKSLGEGDYGYTF.